This TCR beta chain comes out of a study of post-analysis software for immune sequencing data. The TCR beta cDNA libraries contained unique molecular identifiers. TCRdb re-called the PCR reads through MiXCR, storing one row per CDR3 protein. This table holds 450,000 to 650,000 distinct CDR3 sequences, roughly two fifths found once. Study results and caveats: TRBV5-6, TRBV5-1 and TRBV20-1 belonged to a set of roughly 5 TRBV segments that were more frequent in patients than controls.

With respect to this clonotype: Its antigen is not identified.

This CDR3 has 15 amino acids. After removal of 6 bases from V and 0 bases from J, the junction contained 6 bases not matched to a gene. Per germline, CDR1 MNHEY and CDR2 SMNVEV (reference sequence). The J gene is TRBJ2-7, the V gene TRBV27; 9 bases line up with TRBD2. This sequence originates from a girl aged 10-17 years with multiple sclerosis. The material sequenced was blood. CDR3 DNA: TGTGCCAGCAGGGAACTAGCGGGCAGCTCCTACGAGCAGTACTTC. This gives the protein CASRELAGSSYEQYF.